The next 17 T cell receptor beta chains were all read from a single sample in a study of blood T cell repertoires in COVID-19. Some clones are missing from TCRdb's copy, which holds only in-frame ones; the method was immunoSEQ multiplex PCR. The table shows around 300,000 clones, with roughly 90% occurring only once. Sequencing was carried out using PBMCs or T cells enriched from blood (not recorded which). The origin of the receptors is a young woman who had recovered from COVID-19.

This clone was seen a single time. In DNA, the CDR3 is TGTGCCAGCAGCTTAGTATGGGGGCGGGACAATGAGCAGTTCTTC. Protein: CASSLVWGRDNEQFF. This chain uses TRBV7-9 with TRBJ2-1, with D maybe TRBD1 (6 bases). Trimming left V 1 base short and J 5 bases short, with 12 bases between. This CDR3 contains 15 residues. Germline V gives CDR1 SEHNR, CDR2 FQNEAQ (reference sequence).

The chain joins TRBV5-6 to TRBJ1-5; the D is unclear. The CDR3 is 14 residues long. Germline CDR1 is SGHDT and CDR2 is YYEEEE. V lost 2 bases, J lost 0 bases, and 6 bases lay in between. Written as DNA, the CDR3 is TGTGCCAGCAGCTTAGAACATAGCAATCAGCCCCAGCATTTT. It translates to CASSLEHSNQPQHF.

This clone has only one observation. The chain uses TRBV10-3 and TRBJ2-7, with 7 positions matching TRBD2. The V and J ends lost 4 bases and 3 bases, in that order; junction bases with no gene match: 12. The germline V gene has CDR1 ENHRY and CDR2 SYGVKD. This CDR3 is built from 16 residues. The CDR3 here is CAISGGGGRGFYEQYF. The CDR3 DNA reads as TGTGCCATCAGTGGAGGCGGGGGTCGGGGTTTCTACGAGCAGTACTTC.

The rearrangement uses TRBV4-2 and TRBJ2-1; the D gene is possibly TRBD2 (6 bases). From germline, CDR1 is LGHNA and CDR2 YNFKEQ. This CDR3 is built from 15 residues. Trimming pared 3 bases from V and 0 bases from J, leaving 9 bases between. For the CDR3, the DNA is TGTGCCAGCAGCCAGGCGACTAGCTCCTACAATGAGCAGTTCTTC. This gives the protein CASSQATSSYNEQFF.

The rearrangement links TRBV12-3 or TRBV12-4 to TRBJ1-2; D may be TRBD1 (6 bases). There are 13 residues in the CDR3. The germline V and J ends were trimmed by 1 base and 4 bases, with 7 bases remaining between them. CDR3 protein: CASSLDRVYGYTF. CDR3 nucleotides: TGTGCCAGCAGTTTAGACAGGGTCTATGGCTACACCTTC.

CDR3 in amino acids: CASSQEYNSGAMNTEAFF. CDR3 in DNA: TGTGCCAGCAGCCAAGAGTATAATTCCGGTGCAATGAACACTGAAGCTTTCTTT. The chain is built from TRBV3-1 (or the pseudogene TRBV3-2) and TRBJ1-1; D is uncertain. The CDR3 has 18 amino acids. V lost 0 bases, J lost 0 bases, and 17 bases lay in between. Germline V gives CDR1 LGHDT, CDR2 YNNKEL (reference sequence).

J is TRBJ2-7 and V is TRBV3-1 (or the pseudogene TRBV3-2), with 8 bases that match TRBD1. The CDR3 spans 16 residues. The V gene's germline CDR1 is LGHDT and CDR2 YNNKEL (reference sequence). The junction had 10 bases not matched to a gene; V was cut back by 4 bases and J by 2 bases. The CDR3 DNA sequence: TGTGCCAGCAGCCCCACCCGGGACAGGAACACCTACGAGCAGTACTTC. Translating gives CASSPTRDRNTYEQYF.

This rearrangement joins TRBV29-1 to TRBJ2-1; 7 positions match TRBD1. The CDR3 runs 17 residues. The J segment lost 0 bases and the V segment lost 2 bases, leaving 10 bases of the junction unmatched. The germline V gene has CDR1 SQVTM and CDR2 ANQGSEA. The CDR3 is CSVEILGTALSYNEQFF. As DNA, the CDR3 is TGCAGCGTTGAAATCCTCGGGACAGCCCTCTCCTACAATGAGCAGTTCTTC.

This clone was counted a few times. This rearrangement joins TRBV15 to TRBJ1-1; weak D call: TRBD1 (6 bases). The CDR3 length is 14 residues. V lost 3 bases to trimming and J lost 6 bases, with 14 bases between them. CDR1 is LNHNV, CDR2 YYDKDF, per germline (reference sequence). The DNA for the CDR3 is TGTGCCACCAGCAGGGCAACAGGGATAGCTGAAGCTTTCTTT. This gives the protein CATSRATGIAEAFF.

The chain couples TRBV7-8 to TRBJ2-3; D is possibly TRBD2 (6 bases). CDR1 is SGHVS and CDR2 is FQNEAQ in the germline V gene. V lost 2 bases and J 0 bases, leaving 9 bases between the germline ends. This CDR3 has 15 residues. CDR3 residues: CASSLPAGSTDTQYF. The CDR3 coding sequence is TGTGCCAGCAGCTTACCCGCGGGGAGCACAGATACGCAGTATTTT. Full variable domain (outside the CDR3, taken from reference TRBV7-8 and TRBJ2-3): GAGVSQSPRYKVAKRGQDVALRCDPISGHVSLFWYQQALGQGPEFLTYFQNEAQLDKSGLPSDRFFAERPEGSVSTLKIQRTQQEDSAVYLCASSLPAGSTDTQYFGPGTRLTVL.

The rearrangement joins TRBV3-1 (or the pseudogene TRBV3-2) to TRBJ2-7; 9 bases agree with TRBD2. Germline trimming cut 0 bases from V and 2 bases from J; bases unmatched to any gene: 5. This CDR3 comprises 16 residues. Germline loops: CDR1 LGHDT, CDR2 YNNKEL (reference sequence). CDR3: CASSQDTGLAPYEQYF. CDR3 in DNA: TGTGCCAGCAGCCAAGATACGGGACTAGCCCCCTACGAGCAGTACTTC.

CDR3 sequence reads: CSVDRGSWETQYF. The CDR3 DNA reads TGCAGCGTTGATAGAGGGTCCTGGGAGACCCAGTACTTC. V and J are TRBV29-1 and TRBJ2-5, with D tentatively TRBD2 (5 bases). Germline values: CDR1 SQVTM, CDR2 ANQGSEA. V shed 3 bases and J shed 5 bases, with 13 bases lying between them. This CDR3 is 13 amino acids long.

The chain couples TRBV27 to TRBJ1-5, with D uncertain. Trimming shortened V by 10 bases and J by 0 bases, and 4 bases separated the two germline ends. This CDR3 has 11 residues. CDR1 and CDR2 from the germline V gene are MNHEY and SMNVEV (reference sequence). The CDR3 DNA follows: TGTGCCACCATTAGCAATCAGCCCCAGCATTTT. This sequence encodes CATISNQPQHF.

The J gene is TRBJ1-6, the V gene TRBV6-6, with 7 bases aligning to TRBD1. Germline V gene lookup returns CDR1 MNHNY and CDR2 SVGAGI (reference sequence). V lost 5 bases and J lost 9; bases outside the gene matches: 10. The CDR3 loop spans 15 amino acids. This CDR3 is CASSDRAGGISPLHF. The CDR3 DNA follows: TGTGCCAGCAGTGACAGGGCGGGTGGGATTTCACCCCTCCACTTT.

V usage is TRBV4-1 and J usage is TRBJ2-5, with D perhaps TRBD1 (5 bases). This CDR3 spans 13 amino acids. Germline loops: CDR1 MGHRA, CDR2 YSYEKL. V lost 1 base, J lost 5 bases, and 8 bases lay in between. CDR3 DNA sequence: TGCGCCAGCAGCCAAGGAAGGGGCGAGACCCAGTACTTC. Translating gives CASSQGRGETQYF.

This clone was picked up one time. The chain combines TRBV10-1 with TRBJ1-5; D not resolved. From germline, CDR1 is WNHNN and CDR2 SYGVQD (reference sequence). The CDR3 contains 12 residues. With 0 bases removed from V and 5 bases from J, the gap between germline ends came to 2 bases. CDR3 sequence: CASSESDQPQHF. As DNA, the CDR3 is TGCGCCAGCAGTGAGTCCGATCAGCCCCAGCATTTT.

The gene calls are TRBV7-8 and TRBJ2-7, with D perhaps TRBD2 (7 bases). This CDR3 region has 15 residues. The germline V and J ends were trimmed by 1 base and 4 bases, with 14 bases remaining between them. CDR1 is SGHVS and CDR2 is FQNEAQ in the germline V gene. CDR3 in amino acids: CASSLEGGTGYEQYF. The CDR3 bases are TGTGCCAGCAGCTTAGAGGGGGGGACCGGTTACGAGCAGTACTTC.